These 2 T cell receptor beta chains came from one sample sequenced in a study of PD-L1 blockade in urothelial cancer. Assay: immunoSEQ multiplex PCR; the TCRdb copy retains only in-frame clones and omits some. The table lists fewer than 65,000 clones, around nine tenths of them singletons. Time point in this sample: pretreatment peripheral blood. This specimen consisted of PBMCs, obtained around atezolizumab (anti-PD-L1) treatment. The receptors here all came from a woman aged 60-70 years with urothelial cancer.

The rearrangement links TRBV5-6 to TRBJ2-5; possibly TRBD2 for D (5 bases). The CDR3 spans 14 residues. The germline gives CDR1 SGHDT, CDR2 YYEEEE. Trimming removed 4 bases from V and 7 bases from J, with 17 bases in between. DNA of the CDR3: TGTGCCAGCAGCGCAAAACTAGGTTTGGGGACCCAGTACTTC. This gives the protein CASSAKLGLGTQYF.

The rearrangement links TRBV11-2 to TRBJ2-5; D gene uncertain. The CDR3 totals 15 residues. V lost 1 base, J lost 4 bases, and 13 bases lay in between. Germline CDR1 reads SGHAT; CDR2 reads FQNNGV. The DNA for the CDR3 is TGTGCCAGCAGCTTAGGGCAGGTGGGCCGAGAGACCCAGTACTTC. Protein product: CASSLGQVGRETQYF.